These 2 T cell receptor beta chains were all obtained from the same sample, sequenced in a study of cytomegalovirus exposure and HLA in healthy donors. Assay: immunoSEQ multiplex PCR; the TCRdb copy retains only in-frame clones and omits some. The table records about 130,000 clones, over 90% of them present only once. The sample was PBMCs. Receptors were obtained from a woman between 18 and 29 years old in good health and CMV-seronegative.

The chain carries TRBV2 and TRBJ2-1; 9 bases line up with TRBD2. Germline CDR1 is SNHLY and CDR2 is FYNNEI. V dropped 4 bases and J dropped 5; count of bases not matched to a gene: 6. There are 15 residues in the CDR3. Written as DNA, the CDR3 is TGTGCCAGCAGTGTTTTGGCTAGCGGGAACAATGAGCAGTTCTTC. This encodes CASSVLASGNNEQFF.

The V call is TRBV2, the J call TRBJ1-5; a possible D gene is TRBD1 (6 bases). This CDR3 is 16 amino acids long. Germline loops: CDR1 SNHLY, CDR2 FYNNEI. V lost 6 bases to trimming and J lost 5 bases, with 20 bases between them. The CDR3 DNA is TGTGCCAGCAGGACCTCCGGGGGGGCGCGGTATCAGCCCCAGCATTTT. Its translation is CASRTSGGARYQPQHF.